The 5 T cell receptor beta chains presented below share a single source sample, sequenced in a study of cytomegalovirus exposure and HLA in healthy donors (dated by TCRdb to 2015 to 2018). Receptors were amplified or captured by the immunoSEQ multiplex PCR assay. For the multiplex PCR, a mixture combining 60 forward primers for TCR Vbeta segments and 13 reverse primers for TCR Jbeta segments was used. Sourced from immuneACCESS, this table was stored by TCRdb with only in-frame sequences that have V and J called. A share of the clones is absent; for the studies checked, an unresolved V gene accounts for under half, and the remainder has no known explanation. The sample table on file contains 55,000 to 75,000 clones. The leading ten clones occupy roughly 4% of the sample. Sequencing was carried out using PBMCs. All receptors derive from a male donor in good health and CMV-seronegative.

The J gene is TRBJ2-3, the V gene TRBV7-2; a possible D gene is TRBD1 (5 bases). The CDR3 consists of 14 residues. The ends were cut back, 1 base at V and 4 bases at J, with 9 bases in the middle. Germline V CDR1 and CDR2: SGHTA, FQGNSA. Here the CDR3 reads CASSLEGQSDTQYF. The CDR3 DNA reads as TGTGCCAGCAGCTTAGAGGGGCAGTCAGATACGCAGTATTTT.

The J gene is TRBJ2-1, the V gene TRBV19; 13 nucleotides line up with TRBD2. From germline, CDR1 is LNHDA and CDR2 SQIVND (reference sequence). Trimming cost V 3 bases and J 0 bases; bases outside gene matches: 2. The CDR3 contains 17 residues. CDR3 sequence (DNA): TGTGCCAGTAGTATTTGGACTAGCGGGAGCTCCTACAATGAGCAGTTCTTC. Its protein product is CASSIWTSGSSYNEQFF.

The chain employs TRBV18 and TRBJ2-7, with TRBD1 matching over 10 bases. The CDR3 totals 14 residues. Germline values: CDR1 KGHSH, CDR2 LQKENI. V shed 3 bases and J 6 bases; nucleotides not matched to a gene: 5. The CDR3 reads CASSPGDRGREQYF. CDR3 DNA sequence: TGTGCCAGCTCACCCGGAGACAGGGGGCGCGAGCAGTACTTC.

CDR3 amino acids: CASSLALGSGVNTGELFF. The DNA of the CDR3 is TGTGCCAGCAGCTTGGCCCTAGGGAGCGGGGTGAACACCGGGGAGCTGTTTTTT. The chain carries TRBV5-4 and TRBJ2-2; 7 positions match TRBD2. CDR3 size: 18 residues. The V segment lost 0 bases and the J segment 1 base; nucleotides outside the gene matches: 9. CDR1 and CDR2 (germline): SGHNT, YYREEE (reference sequence).

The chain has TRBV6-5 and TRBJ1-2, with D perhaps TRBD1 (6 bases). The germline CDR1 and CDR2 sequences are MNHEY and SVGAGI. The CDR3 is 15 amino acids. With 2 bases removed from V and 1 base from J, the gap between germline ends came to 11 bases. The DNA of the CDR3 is TGTGCCAGCAGTTACGCTCAGGGGATTAACTATGGCTACACCTTC. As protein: CASSYAQGINYGYTF.